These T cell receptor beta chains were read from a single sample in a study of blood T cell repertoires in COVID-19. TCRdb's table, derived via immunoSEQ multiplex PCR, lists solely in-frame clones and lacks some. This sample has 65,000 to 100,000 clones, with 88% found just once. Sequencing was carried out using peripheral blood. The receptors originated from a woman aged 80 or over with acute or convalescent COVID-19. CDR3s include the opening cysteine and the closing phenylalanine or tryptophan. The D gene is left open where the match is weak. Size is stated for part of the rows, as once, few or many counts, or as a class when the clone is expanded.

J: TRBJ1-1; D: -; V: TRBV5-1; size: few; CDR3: CASSLGVKFTEAFF; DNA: TGCGCCAGCAGCTTGGGCGTCAAGTTCACTGAAGCTTTCTTT
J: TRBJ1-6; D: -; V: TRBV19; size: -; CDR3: CASTPRGRGTGGNSPLHF; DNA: TGTGCCAGTACCCCTAGGGGAAGGGGCACGGGTGGAAATTCACCCCTCCACTTT
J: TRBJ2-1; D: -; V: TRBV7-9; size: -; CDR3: CASSFLGRDNEQFF; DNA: TGTGCCAGCAGCTTTCTTGGCAGGGATAATGAGCAGTTCTTC
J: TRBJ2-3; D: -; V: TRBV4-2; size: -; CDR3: CASSQEWPGTDTQYF; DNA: TGTGCCAGCAGCCAAGAATGGCCAGGAACAGATACGCAGTATTTT
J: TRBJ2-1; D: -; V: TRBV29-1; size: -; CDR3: CSVEDLAGGNEQFF; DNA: TGCAGCGTTGAAGATCTCGCGGGTGGGAATGAGCAGTTCTTC
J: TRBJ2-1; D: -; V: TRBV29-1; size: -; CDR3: CSVVSPLSYNEQFF; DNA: TGCAGCGTTGTTTCGCCTCTATCCTACAATGAGCAGTTCTTC
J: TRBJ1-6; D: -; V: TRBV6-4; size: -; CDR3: CASGTANNSPLHF; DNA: TGTGCCAGTGGGACTGCAAATAATTCACCCCTCCACTTT
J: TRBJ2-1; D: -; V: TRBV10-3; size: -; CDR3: CAISDLPGYEQFF; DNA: TGTGCCATCAGTGACCTCCCCGGGTATGAGCAGTTCTTC
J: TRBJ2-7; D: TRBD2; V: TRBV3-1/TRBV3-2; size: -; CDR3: CASSQVASGSYEQYF; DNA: TGTGCCAGCAGCCAAGTGGCTAGCGGGAGTTACGAGCAGTACTTC
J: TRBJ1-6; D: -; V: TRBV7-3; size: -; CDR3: CASSLDGGNSPLHF; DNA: TGTGCCAGCAGCTTAGACGGCGGTAATTCACCCCTCCACTTT
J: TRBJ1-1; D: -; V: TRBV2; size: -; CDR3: CASRGGLMNTEAFF; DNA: TGTGCCAGCAGGGGAGGACTCATGAACACTGAAGCTTTCTTT
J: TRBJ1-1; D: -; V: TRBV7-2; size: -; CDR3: CASSLAGRLGTEAFF; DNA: TGTGCCAGCAGCTTGGCAGGGCGGTTGGGGACTGAAGCTTTCTTT
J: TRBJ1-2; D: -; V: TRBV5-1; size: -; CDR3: CASSPQQGFVDYGYTF; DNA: TGCGCCAGCAGCCCACAACAGGGATTCGTTGACTATGGCTACACCTTC
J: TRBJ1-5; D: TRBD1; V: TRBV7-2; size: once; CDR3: CASSLVGQSNQPQHF; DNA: TGTGCCAGCAGCTTAGTGGGACAGAGCAATCAGCCCCAGCATTTT
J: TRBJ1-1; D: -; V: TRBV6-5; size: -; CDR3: CASKSQGYTEAFF; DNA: TGTGCCAGCAAGTCGCAGGGCTACACTGAAGCTTTCTTT
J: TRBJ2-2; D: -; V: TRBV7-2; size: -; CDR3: CASSFRQGGTGELFF; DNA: TGTGCCAGCAGCTTCCGACAGGGAGGCACCGGGGAGCTGTTTTTT
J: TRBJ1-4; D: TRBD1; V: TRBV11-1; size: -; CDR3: CASSGTAEGEKLFF; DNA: TGTGCCAGCAGCGGGACAGCTGAGGGCGAAAAACTGTTTTTT
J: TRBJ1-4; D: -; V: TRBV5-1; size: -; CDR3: CASSDGSTNEKLFF; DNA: TGCGCCAGCAGCGACGGGTCAACTAATGAAAAACTGTTTTTT
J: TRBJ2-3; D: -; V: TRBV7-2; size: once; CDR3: CASSMSSDTQYF; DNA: TGTGCCAGCAGCATGTCATCAGATACGCAGTATTTT
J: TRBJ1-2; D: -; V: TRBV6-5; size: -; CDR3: CASSNGRVNGYTF; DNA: TGTGCCAGCAGTAACGGGAGGGTTAATGGCTACACCTTC
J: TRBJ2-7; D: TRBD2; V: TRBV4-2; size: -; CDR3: CASSLTNLAGPYEQYF; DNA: TGTGCCAGCAGCCTCACCAACCTAGCGGGCCCCTACGAGCAGTACTTC
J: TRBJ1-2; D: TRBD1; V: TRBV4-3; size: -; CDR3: CASSQLPSGTGGYYGYTF; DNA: TGCGCCAGCAGCCAGCTACCCTCCGGGACAGGGGGCTACTATGGCTACACCTTC
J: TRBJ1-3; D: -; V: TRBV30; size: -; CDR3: CACTRNSGNTIYF; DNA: TGTGCATGTACGAGGAACTCTGGAAACACCATATATTTT
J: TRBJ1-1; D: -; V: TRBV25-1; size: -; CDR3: CASSELPNTEAFF; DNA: TGTGCCAGCAGTGAACTACCGAACACTGAAGCTTTCTTT
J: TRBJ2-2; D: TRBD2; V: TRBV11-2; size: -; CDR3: CASSWGLAGGELFF; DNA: TGTGCCAGCAGCTGGGGACTAGCAGGCGGGGAGCTGTTTTTT
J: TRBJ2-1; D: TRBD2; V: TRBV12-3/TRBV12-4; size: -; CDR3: CASRYQTSSLFF; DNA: TGTGCCAGCAGGTATCAGACTAGCTCCCTGTTCTTC
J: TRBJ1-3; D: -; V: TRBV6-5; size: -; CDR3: CASRRTPLSGNTIYF; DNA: TGTGCCAGCAGGCGGACACCCCTCTCTGGAAACACCATATATTTT
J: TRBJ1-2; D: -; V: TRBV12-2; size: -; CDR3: CASRLIDGYTF; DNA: TGTGCAAGTCGCTTAATAGATGGCTACACCTTC
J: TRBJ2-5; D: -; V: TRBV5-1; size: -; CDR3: CASSSGGRDRQETQYF; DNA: TGCGCCAGCAGCTCGGGGGGCCGGGACCGACAAGAGACCCAGTACTTC